The 26 T cell receptor beta chains in this list originate from one sample, sequenced in a study of long-term antiretroviral therapy in people with HIV. The authors ran the immunoSEQ assay, v3.0, at survey level. TCRdb keeps only in-frame clones here, not all; method: immunoSEQ multiplex PCR. The sample includes just over 15,000 clones, about four fifths of them seen just once. Sequencing used unsorted PBMCs, obtained just before starting antiretroviral therapy. Receptors were obtained from a man aged 40-49 years with HIV.

The table lists this clone with a few counts. V and J are TRBV4-1 and TRBJ1-4; no firm D call. The CDR3 has 14 amino acids. Trimming removed 0 bases at V and 13 bases at J, with 15 bases between. From germline, CDR1 is MGHRA and CDR2 YSYEKL. The CDR3 loop is CASSQEVIEKRLFF. The CDR3 coding sequence is TGCGCCAGCAGCCAAGAAGTGATAGAAAAAAGACTGTTTTTT.

The sample holds a few counts of this clone. CDR3 sequence: CASSNFNQPQHF. For the CDR3, the DNA is TGTGCCAGTAGTAACTTCAATCAGCCCCAGCATTTT. The chain carries TRBV19 and TRBJ1-5, with D unresolved. CDR1 and CDR2 (germline): LNHDA, SQIVND (reference sequence). The V gene lost 4 bases and the J gene lost 3 bases, with 4 bases spanning the gap. There are 12 residues in the CDR3. Combining the CDR3 with reference TRBV19 and TRBJ1-5 gives the whole variable domain DGGITQSPKYLFRKEGQNVTLSCEQNLNHDAMYWYRQDPGQGLRLIYYSQIVNDFQKGDIAEGYSVSREKKESFPLTVTSAQKNPTAFYLCASSNFNQPQHFGDGTRLSIL.

By share of the sample, this clone is medium-sized. V gene TRBV4-1 combines with J gene TRBJ1-4; 7 nucleotides line up with TRBD1. Germline-derived CDR1 and CDR2 are MGHRA and YSYEKL. The CDR3 runs to 16 residues. With V trimmed by 4 bases and J by 3 bases, 8 bases remained unmatched. This chain's CDR3 is CASSPFGQGANEKLFF. The CDR3 nucleotides are TGCGCCAGCAGCCCCTTTGGGCAGGGGGCTAATGAAAAACTGTTTTTT.

The chain uses TRBV5-1 and TRBJ2-3, with D possibly being TRBD2 (7 bases). Germline CDR1 and CDR2: SGHRS and YFSETQ. Trimming removed 0 bases from V and 1 base from J, with 9 bases in between. The CDR3 loop spans 15 amino acids. CDR3 bases: TGCGCCAGCAGCTTGGCGGGGGGCCGCACAGATACGCAGTATTTT. As protein: CASSLAGGRTDTQYF.

This CDR3 reads CASSFGGGETQYF. DNA of the CDR3: TGTGCCAGCAGCTTCGGTGGTGGAGAGACCCAGTACTTC. This chain connects TRBV7-9 to TRBJ2-5; D gene unclear. The germline V gene encodes CDR1 SEHNR and CDR2 FQNEAQ (reference sequence). Trimming took off 3 bases at V and 4 bases at J, with 9 bases between the two ends. This CDR3 region has 13 residues.

This chain joins TRBV6-5 and TRBJ2-1; 7 bases are shared with TRBD1. After removal of 2 bases from V and 2 bases from J, the junction contained 6 bases not matched to a gene. This CDR3 has 16 residues. Germline values: CDR1 MNHEY, CDR2 SVGAGI. CDR3 amino acids: CASSYATGQPYNEQFF. The CDR3 DNA reads TGTGCCAGCAGTTACGCAACGGGACAGCCCTACAATGAGCAGTTCTTC.

This chain connects TRBV11-2 to TRBJ2-7, with 8 bases that match TRBD1. Germline V CDR1 and CDR2: SGHAT, FQNNGV. The CDR3 contains 14 residues. V dropped 2 bases and J dropped 0; count of bases not matched to a gene: 0. The CDR3 reads CASSLTGGSYEQYF. CDR3 in DNA: TGTGCCAGCAGCTTAACAGGGGGCTCCTACGAGCAGTACTTC.

The genes are TRBV25-1 and TRBJ2-2; 8 positions match TRBD2. V was clipped by 11 bases and J by 0 bases; unmatched bases: 11. The CDR3 sequence is 16 residues long. Germline CDR1 reads MGHDK; CDR2 reads SYGVNS. The CDR3 loop is CASTAGGESNTGELFF. CDR3 bases: TGTGCCTCCACGGCGGGGGGCGAATCGAACACCGGGGAGCTGTTTTTT.

V and J are TRBV7-9 and TRBJ2-3; D is possibly TRBD1 (5 bases). The V and J ends lost 8 bases and 6 bases respectively, with 18 bases between them. Looked up from germline, CDR1 is SEHNR and CDR2 is FQNEAQ (reference sequence). The CDR3 totals 14 residues. CDR3 in amino acids: CASEQGTLVDTQYF. The DNA of the CDR3 is TGTGCCAGCGAGCAGGGAACTCTTGTTGATACGCAGTATTTT.

This chain connects TRBV6-1 to TRBJ1-2, with D maybe TRBD1 (5 bases). V was pared by 5 bases and J by 0 bases, with 13 bases between. The CDR3 spans 15 residues. Per germline, CDR1 MNHNS and CDR2 SASEGT. CDR3 DNA: TGTGCCAGCAGTCGGGAAGGGGCGACTAACTATGGCTACACCTTC. Protein: CASSREGATNYGYTF.

The V and J genes are TRBV7-9 and TRBJ2-1; 7 bases match TRBD1. The V gene's germline CDR1 is SEHNR and CDR2 FQNEAQ (reference sequence). Trimming removed 5 bases from V and 6 bases from J; junction bases left unmatched: 13. The CDR3 is 16 residues long. CDR3 sequence reads: CASSPPGTAPTNEQFF. The CDR3 DNA reads as TGTGCCAGCAGCCCGCCCGGGACAGCTCCAACCAATGAGCAGTTCTTC.

The gene calls are TRBV2 and TRBJ1-3; D is perhaps TRBD1 (5 bases). CDR1 and CDR2 from the germline V gene are SNHLY and FYNNEI. This CDR3 is built from 15 residues. V shed 8 bases and J shed 0 bases, with 14 bases lying between them. The CDR3 nucleotides are TGTGCCAGCGACCGGGGGGGGTACTCTGGAAACACCATATATTTT. Amino acid sequence: CASDRGGYSGNTIYF.

The chain recombines TRBV18 with TRBJ2-1; 9 bases align to TRBD2. V shed 3 bases, J shed 1 base, and the junction held 1 base outside the gene matches. The CDR3 sequence is 15 residues long. Germline CDR1 reads KGHSH; CDR2 reads LQKENI. CDR3 nucleotides: TGTGCCAGCTCACCGACTAGCGGATCCTACAATGAGCAGTTCTTC. It codes for CASSPTSGSYNEQFF.

This CDR3 reads CASSSTSDEQFF. In nucleotides, the CDR3 is TGTGCCAGCAGCTCGACTAGCGATGAGCAGTTCTTC. J is TRBJ2-1 and V is TRBV5-6; 8 nucleotides line up with TRBD2. In germline, CDR1 is SGHDT, CDR2 YYEEEE. V shed 3 bases, J shed 8 bases, and the junction held 1 base outside the gene matches. The CDR3 has 12 residues.

The gene calls are TRBV19 and TRBJ1-5, with D perhaps matching TRBD1 (6 bases). CDR1 LNHDA and CDR2 SQIVND come from the germline V gene (reference sequence). Trimming cost V 4 bases and J 3 bases, with 13 bases left between them. The CDR3 consists of 15 residues. The chain's CDR3 is CASSRQEFINQPQHF. The DNA for the CDR3 is TGTGCCAGTAGTAGACAGGAGTTCATCAATCAGCCCCAGCATTTT.

The chain combines TRBV7-9 with TRBJ2-7; D remains ambiguous. The V and J ends lost 5 bases and 0 bases respectively, with 8 bases between them. The germline V gene encodes CDR1 SEHNR and CDR2 FQNEAQ (reference sequence). CDR3 length equals 13 residues. The CDR3 DNA reads as TGTGCCAGCAGCCCCTCTACCTCCTACGAGCAGTACTTC. This encodes CASSPSTSYEQYF. Complete variable domain (other parts from reference TRBV7-9 and TRBJ2-7): DTGVSQNPRHKITKRGQNVTFRCDPISEHNRLYWYRQTLGQGPEFLTYFQNEAQLEKSRLLSDRFSAERPKGSFSTLEIQRTEQGDSAMYLCASSPSTSYEQYFGPGTRLTVT.

This chain uses TRBV13 with TRBJ2-2; D might be TRBD1 or TRBD2, each matching 5 bases. The germline V gene has CDR1 PRHDT and CDR2 FYEKMQ (reference sequence). V lost 7 bases to trimming and J lost 7 bases, with 13 bases between them. The CDR3 loop spans 13 amino acids. The CDR3 DNA is TGTGCCAGCACCCTAGGGACGGTCGGGGAGCTGTTTTTT. As protein: CASTLGTVGELFF.

The CDR3 coding sequence is TGCGCCAGCAGTACTACAGGGACCCACGAGCAGTACTTC. Residues: CASSTTGTHEQYF. The rearrangement links TRBV5-1 to TRBJ2-7; tentatively, D is TRBD1 (6 bases). Germline-derived CDR1 and CDR2 are SGHRS and YFSETQ. The ends were cut back, 5 bases at V and 5 bases at J, with 14 bases in the middle. The CDR3 is 13 residues long. Supplemented by reference TRBV5-1 and TRBJ2-7, the full variable domain reads KAGVTQTPRYLIKTRGQQVTLSCSPISGHRSVSWYQQTPGQGLQFLFEYFSETQRNKGNFPGRFSGRQFSNSRSEMNVSTLELGDSALYLCASSTTGTHEQYFGPGTRLTVT.

This clone showed up just once. This sequence joins TRBV11-3 and TRBJ2-7; 7 bases agree with TRBD1. The CDR3 has 15 residues. Germline V gives CDR1 SGHNT, CDR2 YENEEA. V shed 4 bases, J shed 3 bases, and the junction held 9 bases outside the gene matches. CDR3 sequence reads: CASSSSLYRGYEQYF. DNA for the CDR3: TGTGCCAGCAGCTCCTCCCTCTACAGGGGCTACGAGCAGTACTTC.

This chain uses TRBV6-5 with TRBJ2-7; 9 bases are a match to TRBD1. The CDR3 covers 15 residues. The germline CDR1 and CDR2 sequences are MNHEY and SVGAGI. Trimming cost V 7 bases and J 3 bases; bases outside gene matches: 10. DNA of the CDR3: TGTGCCAGCACCAAGTCCCTGGGACAGGGCTACGAGCAGTACTTC. It translates to CASTKSLGQGYEQYF.

The rearrangement joins TRBV2 to TRBJ2-7; perhaps TRBD2 as D (5 bases). The length of the CDR3 is 15 residues. With 7 bases removed from V and 0 bases from J, the gap between germline ends came to 16 bases. Germline CDR1 and CDR2: SNHLY and FYNNEI. In nucleotides, the CDR3 is TGTGCCAGCAATCGTCGGGGAGACCTCTCCTACGAGCAGTACTTC. Its protein is CASNRRGDLSYEQYF.

The chain recombines TRBV5-1 with TRBJ2-3; 7 bases are a match to TRBD1. The CDR3 is 15 amino acids. The germline V gene encodes CDR1 SGHRS and CDR2 YFSETQ. The V gene end was trimmed by 0 bases and the J gene end by 2 bases; junction bases not matched to a gene: 3. CDR3 in DNA: TGCGCCAGCAGCTTGGCCGGGACAGTCACAGATACGCAGTATTTT. This codes for CASSLAGTVTDTQYF.

This clone has only one observation. The chain is built from TRBV5-3 and TRBJ2-7; D unresolved. TRBV5-3 carries the ORF label, with uncertain function. The CDR3 is 16 residues long. Trimming stripped 4 bases from V and 6 bases from J, with 23 bases between. This chain's CDR3 is CARSLLGIDISCEQYF. The CDR3 bases are TGTGCCAGAAGCCTCTTAGGGATTGACATATCGTGCGAGCAGTACTTC.

This sequence joins TRBV30 and TRBJ2-7; possibly TRBD1 for D (6 bases). The V gene's germline CDR1 is GTSNPN and CDR2 SVGIG (reference sequence). The CDR3 extends over 13 amino acids. V was shortened by 7 bases and J by 2 bases, with 15 bases between the two germline ends. The CDR3: CASRQAFAYEQYF. CDR3 DNA sequence: TGTGCCTCCCGACAGGCCTTCGCCTACGAGCAGTACTTC.

CDR3 sequence: CASSLEGRETYEQYF. DNA of the CDR3: TGTGCCAGCAGCTTGGAGGGAAGGGAAACCTACGAGCAGTACTTC. This chain connects TRBV5-6 to TRBJ2-7, with D unresolved. This CDR3 has 15 amino acids. Germline-derived CDR1 and CDR2 are SGHDT and YYEEEE. Trimming removed 0 bases at V and 2 bases at J, with 12 bases between.

The rearrangement joins TRBV27 to TRBJ2-7, with D unresolved. Germline V gives CDR1 MNHEY, CDR2 SMNVEV (reference sequence). V lost 3 bases, J lost 2 bases, and 8 bases lay in between. This CDR3 spans 13 amino acids. CDR3 bases: TGTGCCAGCAGTTTTCACAGTGCCTACGAGCAGTACTTC. Protein product: CASSFHSAYEQYF.